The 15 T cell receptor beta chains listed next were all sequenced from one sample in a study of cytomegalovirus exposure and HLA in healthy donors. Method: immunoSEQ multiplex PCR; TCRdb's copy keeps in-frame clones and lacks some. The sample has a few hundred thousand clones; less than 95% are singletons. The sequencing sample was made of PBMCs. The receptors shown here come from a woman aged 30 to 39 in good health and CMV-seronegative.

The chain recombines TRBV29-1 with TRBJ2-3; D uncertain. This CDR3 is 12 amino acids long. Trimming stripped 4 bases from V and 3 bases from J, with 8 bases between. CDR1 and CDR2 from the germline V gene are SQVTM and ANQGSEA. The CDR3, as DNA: TGCAGCGTTGCTGGTAGTACAGATACGCAGTATTTT. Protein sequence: CSVAGSTDTQYF.

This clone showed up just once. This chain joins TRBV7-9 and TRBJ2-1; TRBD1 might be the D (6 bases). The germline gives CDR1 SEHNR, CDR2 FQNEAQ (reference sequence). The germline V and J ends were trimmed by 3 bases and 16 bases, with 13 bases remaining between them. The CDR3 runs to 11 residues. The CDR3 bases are TGTGCCAGCAGCTTGGGGGCAGGAACCTTCTTC. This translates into CASSLGAGTFF.

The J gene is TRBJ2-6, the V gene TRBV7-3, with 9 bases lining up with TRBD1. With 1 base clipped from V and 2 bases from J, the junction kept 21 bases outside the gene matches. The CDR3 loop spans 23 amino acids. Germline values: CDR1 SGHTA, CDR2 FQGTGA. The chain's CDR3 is CASSLIPGQGRGIFDAGANVLTF. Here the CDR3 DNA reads TGTGCCAGCAGCTTAATACCGGGACAGGGAAGGGGGATTTTTGATGCTGGGGCCAACGTCCTGACTTTC.

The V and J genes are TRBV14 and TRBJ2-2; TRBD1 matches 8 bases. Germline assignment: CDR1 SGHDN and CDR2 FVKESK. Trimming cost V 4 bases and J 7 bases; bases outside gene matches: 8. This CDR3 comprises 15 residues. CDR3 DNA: TGTGCCAGCAGCCCTCGGACAGGGATTTTCGGGGAGCTGTTTTTT. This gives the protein CASSPRTGIFGELFF. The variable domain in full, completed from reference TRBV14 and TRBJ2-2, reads EAGVTQFPSHSVIEKGQTVTLRCDPISGHDNLYWYRRVMGKEIKFLLHFVKESKQDESGMPNNRFLAERTGGTYSTLKVQPAELEDSGVYFCASSPRTGIFGELFFGEGSRLTVL.

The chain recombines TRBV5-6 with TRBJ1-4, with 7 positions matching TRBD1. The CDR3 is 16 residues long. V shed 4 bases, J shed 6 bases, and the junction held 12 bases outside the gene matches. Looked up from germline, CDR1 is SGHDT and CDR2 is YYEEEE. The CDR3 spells CASSRGQSGGYEKLFF. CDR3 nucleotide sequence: TGTGCCAGCAGCCGGGGACAGTCAGGAGGGTATGAAAAACTGTTTTTT.

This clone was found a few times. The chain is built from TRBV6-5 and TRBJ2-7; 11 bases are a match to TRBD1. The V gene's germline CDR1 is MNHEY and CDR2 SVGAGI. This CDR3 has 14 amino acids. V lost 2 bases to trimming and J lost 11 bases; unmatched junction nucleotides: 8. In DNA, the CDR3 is TGTGCCAGCAGTTACAAGGGACAGGGGGGTAGGGAGTACTTC. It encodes CASSYKGQGGREYF.

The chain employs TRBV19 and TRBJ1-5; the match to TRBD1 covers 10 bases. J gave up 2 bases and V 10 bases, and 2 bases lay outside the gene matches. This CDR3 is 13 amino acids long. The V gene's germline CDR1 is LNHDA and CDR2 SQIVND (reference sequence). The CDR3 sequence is CAIGTGGNQPQHF. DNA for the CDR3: TGTGCCATCGGGACAGGGGGCAATCAGCCCCAGCATTTT. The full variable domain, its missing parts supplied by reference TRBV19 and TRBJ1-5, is DGGITQSPKYLFRKEGQNVTLSCEQNLNHDAMYWYRQDPGQGLRLIYYSQIVNDFQKGDIAEGYSVSREKKESFPLTVTSAQKNPTAFYLCAIGTGGNQPQHFGDGTRLSIL.

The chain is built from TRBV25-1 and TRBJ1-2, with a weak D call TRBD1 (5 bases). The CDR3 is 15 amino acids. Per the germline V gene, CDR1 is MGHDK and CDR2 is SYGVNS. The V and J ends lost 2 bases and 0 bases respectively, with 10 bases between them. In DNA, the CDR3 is TGTGCCAGCAGTGAAGAGGGACCGGCTAACTATGGCTACACCTTC. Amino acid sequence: CASSEEGPANYGYTF.

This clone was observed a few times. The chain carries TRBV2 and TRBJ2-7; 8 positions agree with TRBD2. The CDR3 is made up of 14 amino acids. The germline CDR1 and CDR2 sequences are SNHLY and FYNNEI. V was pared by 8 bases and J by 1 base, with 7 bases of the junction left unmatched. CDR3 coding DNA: TGTGCCAGCCAGGATATAGCGGGGTCCTACGAGCAGTACTTC. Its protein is CASQDIAGSYEQYF.

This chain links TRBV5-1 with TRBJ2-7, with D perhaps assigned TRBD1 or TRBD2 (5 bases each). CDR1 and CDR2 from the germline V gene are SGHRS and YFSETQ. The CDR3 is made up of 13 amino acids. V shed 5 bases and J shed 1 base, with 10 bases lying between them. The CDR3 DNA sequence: TGCGCCAGCAGAGAGGGGAATTCCTACGAGCAGTACTTC. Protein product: CASREGNSYEQYF.

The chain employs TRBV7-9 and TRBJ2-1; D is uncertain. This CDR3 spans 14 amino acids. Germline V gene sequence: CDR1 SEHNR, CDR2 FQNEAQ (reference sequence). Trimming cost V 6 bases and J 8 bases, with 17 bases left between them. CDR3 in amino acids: CASRAHGLWDEQFF. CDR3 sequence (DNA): TGTGCCAGCAGGGCCCACGGTCTTTGGGATGAGCAGTTCTTC. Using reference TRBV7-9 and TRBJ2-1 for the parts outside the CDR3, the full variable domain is DTGVSQNPRHKITKRGQNVTFRCDPISEHNRLYWYRQTLGQGPEFLTYFQNEAQLEKSRLLSDRFSAERPKGSFSTLEIQRTEQGDSAMYLCASRAHGLWDEQFFGPGTRLTVL.

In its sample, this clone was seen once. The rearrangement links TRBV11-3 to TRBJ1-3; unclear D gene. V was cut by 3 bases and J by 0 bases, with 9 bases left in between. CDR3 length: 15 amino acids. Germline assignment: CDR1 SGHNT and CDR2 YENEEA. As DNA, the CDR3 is TGTGCCAGCAGCTTCATTGGGGTCTCTGGAAACACCATATATTTT. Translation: CASSFIGVSGNTIYF.

CDR3 amino acids: CASSQDGFGDTQYF. Here the CDR3 DNA reads TGTGCCAGCAGCCAAGACGGGTTTGGGGATACGCAGTATTTT. The chain recombines TRBV14 with TRBJ2-3; D gene ambiguous. The ends were cut back, 0 bases at V and 6 bases at J, with 10 bases in the middle. This CDR3 is 14 amino acids long. Germline CDR1 and CDR2: SGHDN and FVKESK.

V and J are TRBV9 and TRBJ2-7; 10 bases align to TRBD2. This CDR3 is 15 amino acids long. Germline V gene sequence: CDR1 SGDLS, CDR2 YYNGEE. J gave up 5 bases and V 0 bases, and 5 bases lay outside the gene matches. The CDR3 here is CASSVGVAGGDEQYF. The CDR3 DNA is TGTGCCAGCAGCGTAGGGGTAGCGGGAGGTGACGAGCAGTACTTC. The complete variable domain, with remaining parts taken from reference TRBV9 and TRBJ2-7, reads DSGVTQTPKHLITATGQRVTLRCSPRSGDLSVYWYQQSLDQGLQFLIQYYNGEERAKGNILERFSAQQFPDLHSELNLSSLELGDSALYFCASSVGVAGGDEQYFGPGTRLTVT.

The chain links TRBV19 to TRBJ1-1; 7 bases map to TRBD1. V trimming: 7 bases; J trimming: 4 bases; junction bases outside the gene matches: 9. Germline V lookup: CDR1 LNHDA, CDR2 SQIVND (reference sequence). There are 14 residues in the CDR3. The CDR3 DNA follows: TGTGCCAGTACCCAGACAGGGCTTGGCACTGAAGCTTTCTTT. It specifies CASTQTGLGTEAFF. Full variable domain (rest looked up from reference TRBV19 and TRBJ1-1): DGGITQSPKYLFRKEGQNVTLSCEQNLNHDAMYWYRQDPGQGLRLIYYSQIVNDFQKGDIAEGYSVSREKKESFPLTVTSAQKNPTAFYLCASTQTGLGTEAFFGQGTRLTVV.